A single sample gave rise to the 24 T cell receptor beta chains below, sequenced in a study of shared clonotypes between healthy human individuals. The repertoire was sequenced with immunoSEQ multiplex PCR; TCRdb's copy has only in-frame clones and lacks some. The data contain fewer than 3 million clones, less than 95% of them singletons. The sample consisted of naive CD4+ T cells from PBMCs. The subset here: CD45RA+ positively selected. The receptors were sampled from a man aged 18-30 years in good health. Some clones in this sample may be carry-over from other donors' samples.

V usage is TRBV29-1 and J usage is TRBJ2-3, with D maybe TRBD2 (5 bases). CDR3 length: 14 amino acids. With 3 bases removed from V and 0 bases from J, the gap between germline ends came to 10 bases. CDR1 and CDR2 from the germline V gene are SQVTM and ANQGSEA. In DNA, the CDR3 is TGCAGCGTTGAGGGCGGGCCTAGCACAGATACGCAGTATTTT. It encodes CSVEGGPSTDTQYF.

CDR3 protein: CASSSGGFDGYTF. The CDR3 nucleotides read TGTGCCAGCAGTTCCGGGGGCTTCGATGGCTACACCTTC. The chain links TRBV2 to TRBJ1-2; D is possibly TRBD1 (6 bases). Per germline, CDR1 SNHLY and CDR2 FYNNEI. The V gene lost 5 bases and the J gene lost 6 bases, with 13 bases spanning the gap. This CDR3 region has 13 residues.

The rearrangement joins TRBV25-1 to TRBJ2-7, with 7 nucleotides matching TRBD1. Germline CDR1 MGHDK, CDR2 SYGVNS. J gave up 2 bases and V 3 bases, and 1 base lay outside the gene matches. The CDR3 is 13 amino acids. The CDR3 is CASSDGTAYEQYF. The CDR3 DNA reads TGTGCCAGCAGTGATGGGACAGCCTACGAGCAGTACTTC.

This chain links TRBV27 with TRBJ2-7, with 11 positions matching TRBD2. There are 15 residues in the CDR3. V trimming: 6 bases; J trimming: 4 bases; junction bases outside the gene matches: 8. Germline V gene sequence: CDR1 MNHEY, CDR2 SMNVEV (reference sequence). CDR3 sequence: CASRSTGTSGYEQYF. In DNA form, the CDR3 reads TGTGCCAGCAGATCCACCGGGACTAGCGGTTACGAGCAGTACTTC.

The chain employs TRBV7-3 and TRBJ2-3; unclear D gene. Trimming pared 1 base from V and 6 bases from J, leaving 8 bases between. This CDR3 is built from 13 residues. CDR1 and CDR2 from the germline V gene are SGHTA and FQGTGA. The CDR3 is CASSLKLADTQYF. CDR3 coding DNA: TGTGCCAGCAGCTTAAAGCTCGCTGATACGCAGTATTTT.

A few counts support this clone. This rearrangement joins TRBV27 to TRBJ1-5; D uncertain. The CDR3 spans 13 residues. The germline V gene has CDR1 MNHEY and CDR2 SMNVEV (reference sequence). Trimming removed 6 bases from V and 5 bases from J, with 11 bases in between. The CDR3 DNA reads TGTGCCAGCAGGGATGAAGGGTATCAGCCCCAGCATTTT. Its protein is CASRDEGYQPQHF.

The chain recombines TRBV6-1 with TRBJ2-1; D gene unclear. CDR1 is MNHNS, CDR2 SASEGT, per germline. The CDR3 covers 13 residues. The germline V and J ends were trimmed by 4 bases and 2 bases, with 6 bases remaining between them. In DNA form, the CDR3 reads TGTGCCAGCAGTGTCATAACCTACAATGAGCAGTTCTTC. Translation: CASSVITYNEQFF.

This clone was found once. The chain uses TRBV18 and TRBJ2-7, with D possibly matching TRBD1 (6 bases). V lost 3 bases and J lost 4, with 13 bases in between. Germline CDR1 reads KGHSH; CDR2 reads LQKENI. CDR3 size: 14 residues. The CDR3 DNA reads TGTGCCAGCTCACCGTCCCGGGACATTTACGAGCAGTACTTC. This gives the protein CASSPSRDIYEQYF.

The CDR3 region has the DNA TGTGCCAGCGCAAGGGACCCCTACGAGCAGTACTTC. Amino acids: CASARDPYEQYF. This rearrangement joins TRBV18 to TRBJ2-7; D may be TRBD1 or TRBD2 (5 bases each). V was shortened by 8 bases and J by 2 bases, with 10 bases between the two germline ends. CDR1 is KGHSH and CDR2 is LQKENI in the germline V gene. This CDR3 has 12 residues.

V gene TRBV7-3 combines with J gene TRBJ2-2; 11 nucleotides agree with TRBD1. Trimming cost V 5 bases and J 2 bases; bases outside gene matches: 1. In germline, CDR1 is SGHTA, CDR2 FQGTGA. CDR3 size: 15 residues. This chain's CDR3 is CASSRTGGNTGELFF. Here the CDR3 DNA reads TGTGCCAGCAGCCGGACAGGGGGCAACACCGGGGAGCTGTTTTTT.

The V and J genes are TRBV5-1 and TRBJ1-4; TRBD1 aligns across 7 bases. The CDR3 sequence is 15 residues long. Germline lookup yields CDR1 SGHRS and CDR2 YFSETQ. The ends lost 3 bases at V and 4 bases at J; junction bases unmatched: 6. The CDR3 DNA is TGCGCCAGCAGCTCACGGACAGGAGTTAATGAAAAACTGTTTTTT. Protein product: CASSSRTGVNEKLFF.

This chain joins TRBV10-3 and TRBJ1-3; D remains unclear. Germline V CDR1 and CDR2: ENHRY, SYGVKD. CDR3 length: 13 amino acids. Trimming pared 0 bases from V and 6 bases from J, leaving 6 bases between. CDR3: CAISESPQNTIYF. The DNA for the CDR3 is TGTGCCATCAGTGAGTCTCCGCAAAACACCATATATTTT.

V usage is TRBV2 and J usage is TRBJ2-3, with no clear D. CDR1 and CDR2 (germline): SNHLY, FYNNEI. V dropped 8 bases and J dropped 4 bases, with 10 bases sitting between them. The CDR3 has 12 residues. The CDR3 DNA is TGTGCCAGCGGCTGGACCGCAGATACGCAGTATTTT. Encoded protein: CASGWTADTQYF.

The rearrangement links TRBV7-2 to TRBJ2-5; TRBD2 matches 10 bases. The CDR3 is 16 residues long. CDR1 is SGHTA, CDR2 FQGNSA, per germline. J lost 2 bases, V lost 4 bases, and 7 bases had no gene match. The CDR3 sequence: CASSSIRTSGQETQYF. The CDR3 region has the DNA TGTGCCAGCAGCTCCATCCGGACTAGCGGACAAGAGACCCAGTACTTC. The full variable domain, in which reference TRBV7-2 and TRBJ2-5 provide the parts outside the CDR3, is GAGVSQSPSNKVTEKGKDVELRCDPISGHTALYWYRQSLGQGLEFLIYFQGNSAPDKSGLPSDRFSAERTGGSVSTLTIQRTQQEDSAVYLCASSSIRTSGQETQYFGPGTRLLVL.

In DNA form, the CDR3 reads TGTGCCAGCAGCCCGGGCGTCAGGAGCCTTGAAAAACTGTTTTTT. Translated: CASSPGVRSLEKLFF. V is TRBV5-4 and J is TRBJ1-4; D gene ambiguous. Germline lookup yields CDR1 SGHNT and CDR2 YYREEE (reference sequence). Trimming shortened V by 4 bases and J by 7 bases, and 17 bases separated the two germline ends. There are 15 residues in the CDR3.

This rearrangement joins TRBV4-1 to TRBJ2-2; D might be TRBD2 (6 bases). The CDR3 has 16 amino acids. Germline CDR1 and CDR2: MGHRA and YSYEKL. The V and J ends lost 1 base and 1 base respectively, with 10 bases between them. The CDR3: CASSQGMRGNTGELFF. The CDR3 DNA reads TGCGCCAGCAGCCAAGGGATGCGGGGGAACACCGGGGAGCTGTTTTTT.

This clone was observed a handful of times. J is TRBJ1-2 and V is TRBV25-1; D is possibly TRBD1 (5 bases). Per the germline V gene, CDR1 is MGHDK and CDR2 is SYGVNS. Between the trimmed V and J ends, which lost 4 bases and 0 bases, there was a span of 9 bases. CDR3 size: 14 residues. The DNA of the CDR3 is TGTGCCAGCAGTGCAGGGATAACTAACTATGGCTACACCTTC. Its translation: CASSAGITNYGYTF.

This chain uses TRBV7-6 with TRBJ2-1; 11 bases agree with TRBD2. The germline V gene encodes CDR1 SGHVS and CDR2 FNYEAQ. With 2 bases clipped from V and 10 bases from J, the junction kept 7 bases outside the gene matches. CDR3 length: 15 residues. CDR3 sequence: CASSLLAGGVVEQFF. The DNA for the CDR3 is TGTGCCAGCAGCTTACTAGCGGGAGGAGTGGTGGAGCAGTTCTTC.

The CDR3 DNA is TGCGCCAGCAGCTTCCCCAGGTATGGGGTAAGCTCCTACAATGAGCAGTTCTTC. The encoded protein is CASSFPRYGVSSYNEQFF. The V and J genes are TRBV5-1 and TRBJ2-1; unclear D gene. Germline V gene data show CDR1 as SGHRS and CDR2 as YFSETQ. CDR3 length equals 18 residues. V lost 2 bases and J lost 0, with 18 bases in between.

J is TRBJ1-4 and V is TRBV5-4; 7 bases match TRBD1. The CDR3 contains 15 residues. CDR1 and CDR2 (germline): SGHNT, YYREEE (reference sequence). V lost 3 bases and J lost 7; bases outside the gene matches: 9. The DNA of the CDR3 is TGTGCCAGCAGCTATGACGGGACAGCTAGTGAAAAACTGTTTTTT. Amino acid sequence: CASSYDGTASEKLFF.

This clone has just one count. CDR3 in amino acids: CASSLEGAGTRPGTDTQYF. The CDR3 DNA reads as TGTGCCAGCAGCCTTGAGGGAGCGGGAACCAGACCTGGCACAGATACGCAGTATTTT. V gene TRBV5-4 combines with J gene TRBJ2-3; 7 bases agree with TRBD2. The CDR3 sequence is 19 residues long. V lost 4 bases to trimming and J lost 1 base; unmatched junction nucleotides: 18. Per the germline V gene, CDR1 is SGHNT and CDR2 is YYREEE (reference sequence).

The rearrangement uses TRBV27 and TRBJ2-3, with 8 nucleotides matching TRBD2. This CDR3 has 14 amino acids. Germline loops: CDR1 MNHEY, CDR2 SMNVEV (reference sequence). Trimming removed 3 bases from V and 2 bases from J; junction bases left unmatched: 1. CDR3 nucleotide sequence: TGTGCCAGCAGTTTTAGCGGGGTCACAGATACGCAGTATTTT. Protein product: CASSFSGVTDTQYF.

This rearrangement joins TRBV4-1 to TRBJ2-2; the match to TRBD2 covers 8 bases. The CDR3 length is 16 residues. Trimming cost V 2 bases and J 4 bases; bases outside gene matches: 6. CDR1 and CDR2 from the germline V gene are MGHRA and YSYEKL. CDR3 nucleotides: TGCGCCAGCAGCCAATGGCCGGGGGGGGTCACCGGGGAGCTGTTTTTT. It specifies CASSQWPGGVTGELFF.

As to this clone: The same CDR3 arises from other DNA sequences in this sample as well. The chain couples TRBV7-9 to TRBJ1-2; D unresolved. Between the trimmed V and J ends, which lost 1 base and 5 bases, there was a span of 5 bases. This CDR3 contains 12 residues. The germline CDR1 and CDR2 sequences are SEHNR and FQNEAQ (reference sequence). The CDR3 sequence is CASSLGGYGYTF. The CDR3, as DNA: TGTGCCAGCAGCTTAGGAGGGTATGGCTACACCTTC.